The rows below give T cell receptor beta chains drawn from one sample of a study of OX40 agonist ivuxolimab in advanced cancers. The protocol was immunoSEQ multiplex PCR, while the TCRdb copy is restricted to in-frame clones and leaves out a portion. The sample has approximately 50,000 clones, about 88% seen once. The sample here was CD4+ or CD8+ T cells sorted from blood, taken in a trial of the OX40 agonist ivuxolimab. Receptor source: an adult with an advanced solid tumor such as melanoma, head and neck, liver or kidney cancer. CDR3s include the opening cysteine and the closing phenylalanine or tryptophan. The D gene is left open where the match is weak. Part of the rows lack a size; the others show once, few, many or a class for expanded clones.

>TRBV19|TRBJ2-2|TRBD1|-
CASSKGTGWGTGELFF
TGTGCCAGTAGTAAGGGGACAGGGTGGGGCACCGGGGAGCTGTTTTTT
>TRBV5-4|TRBJ2-7|TRBD2|-
CASSLSSGSETYEQYF
TGTGCCAGCAGCTTGTCTAGCGGGAGTGAAACCTACGAGCAGTACTTC
>TRBV28|TRBJ1-2|-|medium-sized
CASSLMSYGYTF
TGTGCCAGCAGTTTAATGTCTTATGGCTACACCTTC
>TRBV7-9|TRBJ2-2|-|-
CASTTVGQANTGELFF
TGTGCCAGCACCACAGTAGGGCAGGCGAACACCGGGGAGCTGTTTTTT
>TRBV10-1|TRBJ2-7|TRBD2|-
CASSELSSGNYEQYF
TGCGCCAGCAGTGAGTTGTCTAGCGGGAACTACGAGCAGTACTTC
>TRBV6-5|TRBJ1-2|-|-
CASSYNSNYGYTF
TGTGCCAGCAGTTACAACTCGAACTATGGCTACACCTTC
>TRBV7-7|TRBJ2-7|-|-
CASSLDGGLRYEQYF
TGTGCCAGCAGCTTAGATGGGGGGCTTCGTTACGAGCAGTACTTC
>TRBV5-4|TRBJ2-7|TRBD1|-
CASSLGQGVYEQYF
TGTGCCAGCAGCTTGGGGCAGGGGGTCTACGAGCAGTACTTC
>TRBV7-3|TRBJ2-7|-|few
CASSLMGGPYEQYF
TGTGCCAGCAGCTTAATGGGGGGCCCCTACGAGCAGTACTTC
>TRBV7-9|TRBJ2-3|-|-
CASSSAGKDTQYF
TGTGCCAGCAGCTCCGCCGGGAAAGATACGCAGTATTTT
>TRBV10-3|TRBJ2-5|TRBD2|-
CAISDPLSGAQETQYF
TGTGCCATCAGTGACCCACTTAGCGGGGCTCAAGAGACCCAGTACTTC
>TRBV19|TRBJ2-7|TRBD2|-
CASSTGLAGVIYEQYF
TGTGCCAGTAGTACGGGACTAGCGGGAGTTATCTACGAGCAGTACTTC
>TRBV27|TRBJ2-3|TRBD1|-
CASRGQYSRTDTQYF
TGTGCCAGCAGGGGACAGTACTCTCGCACAGATACGCAGTATTTT
>TRBV18|TRBJ2-1|-|-
CASSKQVNNEQFF
TGTGCCAGCTCAAAACAGGTAAACAATGAGCAGTTCTTC
>TRBV18|TRBJ1-1|-|-
CASSPRKAGVKAEAFF
TGTGCCAGCTCACCACGGAAAGCAGGGGTTAAAGCTGAAGCTTTCTTT
>TRBV5-1|TRBJ2-5|TRBD2|once
CASSLVLAGEETQYF
TGCGCCAGCAGCTTAGTTCTAGCGGGAGAGGAGACCCAGTACTTC
>TRBV28|TRBJ2-7|TRBD1|-
CASTPGQGVSYEQYF
TGTGCCAGCACCCCGGGACAGGGGGTCTCCTACGAGCAGTACTTC
>TRBV5-4|TRBJ2-1|-|-
CASSLLGDRNEQFF
TGTGCCAGCAGCTTGCTGGGAGATAGGAATGAGCAGTTCTTC
>TRBV28|TRBJ1-1|-|few
CASSLPRTANTEAFF
TGTGCCAGCAGTTTGCCGAGGACAGCGAACACTGAAGCTTTCTTT
>TRBV5-5|TRBJ2-1|TRBD1|-
CASSSWTGSSYNEQFF
TGTGCCAGCAGCTCCTGGACAGGGAGCTCCTACAATGAGCAGTTCTTC
>TRBV9|TRBJ2-5|TRBD2|once
CASSATSGGLGETQYF
TGTGCCAGCAGCGCGACTAGCGGGGGGTTGGGAGAGACCCAGTACTTC
>TRBV7-2|TRBJ2-2|TRBD2|-
CASSLFQAGGGELFF
TGTGCCAGCAGCTTGTTTCAAGCGGGGGGCGGGGAGCTGTTTTTT
>TRBV7-2|TRBJ1-5|-|-
CASSPAFRGPQHF
TGTGCCAGCAGCCCCGCCTTCAGGGGGCCCCAGCATTTT
>TRBV4-2|TRBJ2-3|-|-
CASSQGSGVDTQYF
TGTGCCAGCAGCCAAGGTTCGGGGGTGGATACGCAGTATTTT
>TRBV19|TRBJ2-7|TRBD2|-
CASSSLAGGPHEQYF
TGTGCCAGTAGTTCTCTAGCGGGAGGGCCCCACGAGCAGTACTTC
>TRBV5-1|TRBJ2-5|-|-
CASSLIPAPSGRETQYF
TGCGCCAGCAGCTTGATTCCAGCGCCCTCGGGTCGAGAGACCCAGTACTTC
>TRBV19|TRBJ1-2|-|-
CASSSPYGNYGYTF
TGTGCCAGTAGTAGTCCGTACGGAAACTATGGCTACACCTTC
>TRBV4-2|TRBJ2-1|TRBD2|-
CASSQEPGGSSYNEQFF
TGTGCCAGCAGCCAAGAGCCGGGAGGTTCCTCCTACAATGAGCAGTTCTTC